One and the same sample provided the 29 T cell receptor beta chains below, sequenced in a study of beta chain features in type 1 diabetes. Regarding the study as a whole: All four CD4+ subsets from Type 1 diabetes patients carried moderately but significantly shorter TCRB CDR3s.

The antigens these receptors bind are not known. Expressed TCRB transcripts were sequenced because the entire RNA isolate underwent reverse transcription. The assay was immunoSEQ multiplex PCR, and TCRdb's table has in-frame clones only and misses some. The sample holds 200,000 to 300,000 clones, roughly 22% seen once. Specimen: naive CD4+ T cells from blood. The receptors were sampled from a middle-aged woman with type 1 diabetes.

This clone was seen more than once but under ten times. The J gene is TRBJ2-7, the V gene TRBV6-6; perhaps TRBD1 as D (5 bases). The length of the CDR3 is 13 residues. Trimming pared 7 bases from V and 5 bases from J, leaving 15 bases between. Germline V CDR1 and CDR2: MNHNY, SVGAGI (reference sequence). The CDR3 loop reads CASTRPLGDEQYF. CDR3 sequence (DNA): TGTGCCAGCACCCGTCCCTTAGGGGACGAGCAGTACTTC.

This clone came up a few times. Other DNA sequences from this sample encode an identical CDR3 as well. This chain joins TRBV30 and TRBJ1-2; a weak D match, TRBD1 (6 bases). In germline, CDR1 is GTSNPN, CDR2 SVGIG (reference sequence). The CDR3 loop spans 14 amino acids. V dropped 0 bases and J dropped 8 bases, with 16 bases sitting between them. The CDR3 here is CAWSVRQGLRGYTF. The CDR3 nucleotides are TGTGCCTGGAGTGTACGGCAGGGGCTGAGAGGCTACACCTTC.

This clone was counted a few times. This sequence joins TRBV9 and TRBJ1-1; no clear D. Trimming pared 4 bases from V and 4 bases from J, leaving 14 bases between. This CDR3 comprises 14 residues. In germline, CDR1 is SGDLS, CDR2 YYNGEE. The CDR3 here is CASSREAGGTEAFF. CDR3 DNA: TGTGCCAGCAGCAGGGAGGCGGGTGGCACTGAAGCTTTCTTT.

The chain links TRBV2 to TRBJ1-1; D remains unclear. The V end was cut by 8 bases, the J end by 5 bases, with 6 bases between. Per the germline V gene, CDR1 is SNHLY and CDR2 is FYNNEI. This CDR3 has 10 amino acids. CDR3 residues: CASEETEAFF. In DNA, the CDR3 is TGTGCCAGCGAGGAGACTGAAGCTTTCTTT.

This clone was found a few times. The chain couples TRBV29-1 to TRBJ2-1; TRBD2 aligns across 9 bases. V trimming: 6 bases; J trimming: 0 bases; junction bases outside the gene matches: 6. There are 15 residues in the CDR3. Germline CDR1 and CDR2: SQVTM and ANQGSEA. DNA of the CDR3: TGCAGCGTCCTAGCGGGACTAAGCTCCTACAATGAGCAGTTCTTC. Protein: CSVLAGLSSYNEQFF.

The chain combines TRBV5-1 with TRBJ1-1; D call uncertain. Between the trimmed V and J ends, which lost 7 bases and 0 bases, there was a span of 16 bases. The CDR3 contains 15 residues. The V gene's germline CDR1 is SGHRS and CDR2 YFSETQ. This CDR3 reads CASRYQRGVNTEAFF. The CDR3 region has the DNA TGCGCCAGCCGTTACCAACGGGGAGTGAACACTGAAGCTTTCTTT.

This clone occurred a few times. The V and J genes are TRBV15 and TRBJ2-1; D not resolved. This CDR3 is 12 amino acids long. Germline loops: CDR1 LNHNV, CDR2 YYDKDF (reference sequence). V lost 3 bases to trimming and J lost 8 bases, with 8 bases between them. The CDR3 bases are TGTGCCACCAGCAGCCCCCGAGATGAGCAGTTCTTC. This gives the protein CATSSPRDEQFF.

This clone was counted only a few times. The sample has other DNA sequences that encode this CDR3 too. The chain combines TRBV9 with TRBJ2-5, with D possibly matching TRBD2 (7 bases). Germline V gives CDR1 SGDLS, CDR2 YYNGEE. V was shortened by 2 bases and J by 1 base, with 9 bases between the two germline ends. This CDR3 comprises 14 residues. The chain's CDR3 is CASSVGGLQETQYF. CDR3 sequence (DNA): TGTGCCAGCAGCGTGGGGGGGCTCCAAGAGACCCAGTACTTC.

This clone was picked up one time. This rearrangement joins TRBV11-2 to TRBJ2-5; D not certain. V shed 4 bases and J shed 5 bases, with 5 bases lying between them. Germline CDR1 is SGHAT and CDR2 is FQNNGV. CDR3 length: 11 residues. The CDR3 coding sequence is TGTGCCAGCAGCTCTTCCGAGACCCAGTACTTC. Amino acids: CASSSSETQYF.

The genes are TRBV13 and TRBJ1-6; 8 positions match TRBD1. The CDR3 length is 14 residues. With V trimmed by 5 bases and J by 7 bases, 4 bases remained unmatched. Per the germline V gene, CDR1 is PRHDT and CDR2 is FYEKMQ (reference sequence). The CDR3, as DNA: TGTGCCAGCAGCCCACAGGGGGGAAATTCACCCCTCCACTTT. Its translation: CASSPQGGNSPLHF.

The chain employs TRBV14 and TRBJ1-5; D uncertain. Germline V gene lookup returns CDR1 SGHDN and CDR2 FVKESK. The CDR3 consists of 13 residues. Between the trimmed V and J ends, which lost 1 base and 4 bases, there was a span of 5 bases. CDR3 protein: CASSQGRNQPQHF. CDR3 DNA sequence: TGTGCCAGCAGCCAAGGGAGGAATCAGCCCCAGCATTTT.

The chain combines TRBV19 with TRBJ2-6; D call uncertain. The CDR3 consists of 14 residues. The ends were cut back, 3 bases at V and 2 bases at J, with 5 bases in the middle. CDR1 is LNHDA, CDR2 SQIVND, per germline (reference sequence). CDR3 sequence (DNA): TGTGCCAGTAGTATCGGTGCTGGGGCCAACGTCCTGACTTTC. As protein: CASSIGAGANVLTF.

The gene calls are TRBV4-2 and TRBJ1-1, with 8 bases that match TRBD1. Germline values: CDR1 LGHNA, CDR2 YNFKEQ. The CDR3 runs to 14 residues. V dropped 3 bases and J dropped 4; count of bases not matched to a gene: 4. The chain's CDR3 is CASSQGQVGTEAFF. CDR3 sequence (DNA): TGTGCCAGCAGCCAGGGACAGGTAGGCACTGAAGCTTTCTTT.

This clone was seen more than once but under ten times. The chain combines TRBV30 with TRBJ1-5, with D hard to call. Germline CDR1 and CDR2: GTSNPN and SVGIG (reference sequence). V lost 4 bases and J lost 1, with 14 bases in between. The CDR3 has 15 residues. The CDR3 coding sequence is TGTGCCTGGACAAAAGGAACGGAGAGCAATCAGCCCCAGCATTTT. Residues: CAWTKGTESNQPQHF.

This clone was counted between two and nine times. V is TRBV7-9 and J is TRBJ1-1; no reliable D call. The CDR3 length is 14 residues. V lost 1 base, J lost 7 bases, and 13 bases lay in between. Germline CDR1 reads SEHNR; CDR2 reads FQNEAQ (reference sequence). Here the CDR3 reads CASSLERISHEAFF. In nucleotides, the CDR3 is TGTGCCAGCAGCTTAGAGCGGATCAGTCATGAAGCTTTCTTT.

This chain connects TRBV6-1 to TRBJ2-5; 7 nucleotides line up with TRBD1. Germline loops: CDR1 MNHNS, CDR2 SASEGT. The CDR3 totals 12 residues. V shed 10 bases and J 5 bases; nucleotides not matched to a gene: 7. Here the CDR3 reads CANRQGGETQYF. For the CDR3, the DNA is TGTGCCAATCGACAGGGTGGGGAGACCCAGTACTTC.

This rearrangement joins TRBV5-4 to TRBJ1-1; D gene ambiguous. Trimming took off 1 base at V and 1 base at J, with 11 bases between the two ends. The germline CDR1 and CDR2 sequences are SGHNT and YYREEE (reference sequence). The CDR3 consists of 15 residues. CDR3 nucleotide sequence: TGTGCCAGCAGCTTGCGCAGTATTCGGAACACTGAAGCTTTCTTT. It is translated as CASSLRSIRNTEAFF.

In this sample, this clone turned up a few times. CDR3 loop: CASSWQGGRTDTQYF. CDR3 coding DNA: TGCGCCAGCAGCTGGCAAGGGGGCCGGACAGATACGCAGTATTTT. The rearrangement joins TRBV5-1 to TRBJ2-3; 7 bases fit TRBD1. CDR3 length equals 15 residues. Trimming at V came to 3 bases and at J to 3 bases, leaving 7 bases not matched to a gene. CDR1 is SGHRS and CDR2 is YFSETQ in the germline V gene. Using reference TRBV5-1 and TRBJ2-3 for the parts outside the CDR3, the full variable domain is KAGVTQTPRYLIKTRGQQVTLSCSPISGHRSVSWYQQTPGQGLQFLFEYFSETQRNKGNFPGRFSGRQFSNSRSEMNVSTLELGDSALYLCASSWQGGRTDTQYFGPGTRLTVL.

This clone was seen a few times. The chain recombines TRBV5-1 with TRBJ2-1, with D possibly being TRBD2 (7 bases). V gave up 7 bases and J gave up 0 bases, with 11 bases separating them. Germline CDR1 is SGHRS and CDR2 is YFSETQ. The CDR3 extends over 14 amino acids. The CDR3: CASRGASSYNEQFF. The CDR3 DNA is TGCGCCAGCCGGGGGGCCAGCTCCTACAATGAGCAGTTCTTC.

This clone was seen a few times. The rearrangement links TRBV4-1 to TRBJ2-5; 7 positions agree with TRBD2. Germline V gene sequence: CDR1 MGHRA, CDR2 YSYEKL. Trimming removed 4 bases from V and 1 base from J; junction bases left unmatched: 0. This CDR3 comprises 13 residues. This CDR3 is CASSRGSQETQYF. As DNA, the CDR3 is TGCGCCAGCAGCCGCGGGAGCCAAGAGACCCAGTACTTC.

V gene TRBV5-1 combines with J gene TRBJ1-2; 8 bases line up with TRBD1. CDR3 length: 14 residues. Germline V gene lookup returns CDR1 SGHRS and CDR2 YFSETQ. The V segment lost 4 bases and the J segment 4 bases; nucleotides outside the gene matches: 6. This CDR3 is CASSPRDRFYGYTF. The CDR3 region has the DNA TGCGCCAGCAGCCCTAGGGACAGGTTCTATGGCTACACCTTC.

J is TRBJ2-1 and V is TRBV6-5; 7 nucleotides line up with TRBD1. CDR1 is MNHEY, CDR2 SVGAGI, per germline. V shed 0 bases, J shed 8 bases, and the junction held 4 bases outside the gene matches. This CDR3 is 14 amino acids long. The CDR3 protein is CASSYSTGSYEQFF. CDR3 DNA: TGTGCCAGCAGTTACTCGACAGGGTCCTATGAGCAGTTCTTC.

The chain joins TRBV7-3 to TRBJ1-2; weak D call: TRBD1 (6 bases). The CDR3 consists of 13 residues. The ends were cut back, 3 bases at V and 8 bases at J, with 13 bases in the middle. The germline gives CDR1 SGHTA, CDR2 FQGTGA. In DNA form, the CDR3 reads TGTGCCAGCAGCTTCCGGGGGGGCGAGGGCTACACCTTC. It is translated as CASSFRGGEGYTF.

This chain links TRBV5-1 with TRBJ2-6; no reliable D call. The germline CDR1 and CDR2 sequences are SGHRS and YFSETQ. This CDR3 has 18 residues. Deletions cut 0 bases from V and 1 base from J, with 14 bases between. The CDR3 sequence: CASSLVTGIPSGANVLTF. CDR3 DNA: TGCGCCAGCAGCTTGGTTACGGGTATTCCATCTGGGGCCAACGTCCTGACTTTC.

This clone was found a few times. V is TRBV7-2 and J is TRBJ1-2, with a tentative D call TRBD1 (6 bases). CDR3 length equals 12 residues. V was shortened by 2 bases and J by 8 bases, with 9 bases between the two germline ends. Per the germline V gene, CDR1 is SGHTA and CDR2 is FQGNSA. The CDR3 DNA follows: TGTGCCAGCAGCTTATCAGGGGAGGGCTACACCTTC. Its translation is CASSLSGEGYTF.

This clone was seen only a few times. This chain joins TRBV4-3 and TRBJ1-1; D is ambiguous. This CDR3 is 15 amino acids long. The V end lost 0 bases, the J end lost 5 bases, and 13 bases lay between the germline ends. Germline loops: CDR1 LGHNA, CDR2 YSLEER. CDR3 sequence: CASSQDNVGETEAFF. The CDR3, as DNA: TGCGCCAGCAGCCAAGATAACGTCGGAGAAACTGAAGCTTTCTTT.

CDR3 nucleotide sequence: TGTGCCAGCTCACCATATGCAGGGCCGGACAATGAGCAGTTCTTC. Protein product: CASSPYAGPDNEQFF. The chain links TRBV18 to TRBJ2-1; perhaps TRBD1 as D (5 bases). The V end lost 2 bases, the J end lost 5 bases, and 13 bases lay between the germline ends. CDR1 KGHSH and CDR2 LQKENI come from the germline V gene. CDR3 length equals 15 residues.

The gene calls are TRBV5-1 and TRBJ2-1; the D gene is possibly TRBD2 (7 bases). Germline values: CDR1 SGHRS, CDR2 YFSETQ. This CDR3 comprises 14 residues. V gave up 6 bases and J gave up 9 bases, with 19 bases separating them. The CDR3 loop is CASNGGDNMGEQFF. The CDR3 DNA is TGCGCCAGCAATGGGGGGGACAATATGGGTGAGCAGTTCTTC.

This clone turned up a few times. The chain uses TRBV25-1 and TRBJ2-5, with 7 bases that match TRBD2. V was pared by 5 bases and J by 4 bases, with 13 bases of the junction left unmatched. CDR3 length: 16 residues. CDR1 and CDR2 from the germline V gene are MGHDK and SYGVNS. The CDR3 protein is CASSHSGRDGTETQYF. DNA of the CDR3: TGTGCCAGCAGTCACTCGGGGAGGGATGGTACAGAGACCCAGTACTTC. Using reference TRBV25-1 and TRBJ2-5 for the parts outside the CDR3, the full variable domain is EADIYQTPRYLVIGTGKKITLECSQTMGHDKMYWYQQDPGMELHLIHYSYGVNSTEKGDLSSESTVSRIRTEHFPLTLESARPSHTSQYLCASSHSGRDGTETQYFGPGTRLLVL.